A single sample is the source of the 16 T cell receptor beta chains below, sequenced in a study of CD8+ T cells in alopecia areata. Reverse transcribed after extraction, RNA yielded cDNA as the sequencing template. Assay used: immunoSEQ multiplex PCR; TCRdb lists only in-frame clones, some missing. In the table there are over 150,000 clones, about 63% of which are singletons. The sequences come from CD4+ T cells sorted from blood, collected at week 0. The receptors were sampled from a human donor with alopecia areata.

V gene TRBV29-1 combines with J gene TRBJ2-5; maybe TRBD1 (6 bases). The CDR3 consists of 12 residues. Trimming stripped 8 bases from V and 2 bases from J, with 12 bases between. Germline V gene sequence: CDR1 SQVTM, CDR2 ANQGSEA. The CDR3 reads CSIKQGQETQYF. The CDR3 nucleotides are TGCAGCATTAAACAGGGACAAGAGACCCAGTACTTC.

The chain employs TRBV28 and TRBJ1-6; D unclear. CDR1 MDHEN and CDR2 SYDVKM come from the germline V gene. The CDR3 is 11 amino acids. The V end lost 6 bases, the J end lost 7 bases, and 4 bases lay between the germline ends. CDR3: CASSFNSPLHF. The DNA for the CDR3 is TGTGCCAGCAGCTTCAATTCACCCCTCCACTTT.

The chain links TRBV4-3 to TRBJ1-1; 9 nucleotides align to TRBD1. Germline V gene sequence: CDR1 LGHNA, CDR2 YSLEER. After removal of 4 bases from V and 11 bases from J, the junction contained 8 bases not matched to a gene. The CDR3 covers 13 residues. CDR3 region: CASSLVQGAKAFF. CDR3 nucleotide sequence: TGCGCCAGCAGCCTAGTACAGGGGGCTAAGGCTTTCTTT.

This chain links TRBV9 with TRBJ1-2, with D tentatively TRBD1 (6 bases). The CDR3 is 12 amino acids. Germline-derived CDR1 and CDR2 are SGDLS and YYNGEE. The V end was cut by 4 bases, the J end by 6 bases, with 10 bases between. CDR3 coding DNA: TGTGCCAGCAGCACCCGGGACAATGGCTACACCTTC. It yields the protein CASSTRDNGYTF.

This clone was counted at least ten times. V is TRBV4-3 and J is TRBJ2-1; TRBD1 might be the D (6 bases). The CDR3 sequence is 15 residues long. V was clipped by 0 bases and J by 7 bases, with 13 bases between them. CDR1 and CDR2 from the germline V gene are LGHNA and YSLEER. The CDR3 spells CASSQDGAGVNEQFF. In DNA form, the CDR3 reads TGCGCCAGCAGCCAAGATGGTGCAGGGGTGAATGAGCAGTTCTTC.

CDR3 amino acids: CASSVGADRGREQFF. CDR3 DNA sequence: TGTGCCAGCAGCGTAGGTGCGGACAGGGGCCGCGAGCAGTTCTTC. This chain uses TRBV9 with TRBJ2-1, with 9 bases matching TRBD1. V gave up 0 bases and J gave up 10 bases; unmatched junction bases: 8. CDR3 length equals 15 residues. Germline CDR1 and CDR2: SGDLS and YYNGEE.

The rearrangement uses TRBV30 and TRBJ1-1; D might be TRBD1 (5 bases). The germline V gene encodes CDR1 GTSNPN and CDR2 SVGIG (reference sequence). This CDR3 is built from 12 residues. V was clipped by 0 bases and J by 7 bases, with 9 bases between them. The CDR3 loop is CAWSVWGREAFF. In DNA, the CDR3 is TGTGCCTGGAGTGTGTGGGGCCGTGAAGCTTTCTTT.

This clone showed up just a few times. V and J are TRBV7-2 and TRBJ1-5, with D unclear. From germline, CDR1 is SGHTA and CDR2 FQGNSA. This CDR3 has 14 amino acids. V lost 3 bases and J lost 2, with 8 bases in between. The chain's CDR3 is CASSFIHGNQPQHF. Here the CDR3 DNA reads TGTGCCAGCAGCTTTATCCACGGCAATCAGCCCCAGCATTTT.

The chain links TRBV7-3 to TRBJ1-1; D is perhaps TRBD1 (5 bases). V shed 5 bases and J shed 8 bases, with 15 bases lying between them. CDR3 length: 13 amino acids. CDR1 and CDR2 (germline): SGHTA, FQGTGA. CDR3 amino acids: CASSRIRDSEAFF. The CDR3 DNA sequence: TGTGCCAGCAGCCGAATACGGGACTCGGAAGCTTTCTTT.

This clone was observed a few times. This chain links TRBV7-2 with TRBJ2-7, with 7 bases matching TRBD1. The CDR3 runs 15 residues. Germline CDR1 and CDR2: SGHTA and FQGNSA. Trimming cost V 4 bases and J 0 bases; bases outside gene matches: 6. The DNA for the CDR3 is TGTGCCAGCAGCTCCCTAGACAGGGCCTCCTACGAGCAGTACTTC. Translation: CASSSLDRASYEQYF.

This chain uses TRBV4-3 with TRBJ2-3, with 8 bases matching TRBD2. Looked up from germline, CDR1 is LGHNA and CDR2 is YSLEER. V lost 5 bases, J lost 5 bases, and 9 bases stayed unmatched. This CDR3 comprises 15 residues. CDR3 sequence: CASSATGTREDTQYF. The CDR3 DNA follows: TGCGCCAGCAGCGCGACCGGGACTAGAGAAGATACGCAGTATTTT.

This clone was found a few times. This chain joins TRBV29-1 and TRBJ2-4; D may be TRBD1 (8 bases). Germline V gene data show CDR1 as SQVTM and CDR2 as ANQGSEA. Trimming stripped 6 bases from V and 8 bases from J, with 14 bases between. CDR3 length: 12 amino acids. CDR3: CSVDRGGDIQYF. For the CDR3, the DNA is TGCAGCGTCGACAGGGGAGGGGACATTCAGTACTTC. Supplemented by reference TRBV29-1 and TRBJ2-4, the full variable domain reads SAVISQKPSRDICQRGTSLTIQCQVDSQVTMMFWYRQQPGQSLTLIATANQGSEATYESGFVIDKFPISRPNLTFSTLTVSNMSPEDSSIYLCSVDRGGDIQYFGAGTRLSVL.

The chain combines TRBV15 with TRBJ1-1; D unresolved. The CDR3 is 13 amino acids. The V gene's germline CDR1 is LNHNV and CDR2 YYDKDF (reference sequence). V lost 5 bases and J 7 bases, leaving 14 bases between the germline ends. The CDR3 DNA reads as TGTGCCACCAGCCCTCGCCAGGACGGTGAAGCTTTCTTT. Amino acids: CATSPRQDGEAFF. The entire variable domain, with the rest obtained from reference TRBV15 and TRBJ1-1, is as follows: DAMVIQNPRYQVTQFGKPVTLSCSQTLNHNVMYWYQQKSSQAPKLLFHYYDKDFNNEADTPDNFQSRRPNTSFCFLDIRSPGLGDTAMYLCATSPRQDGEAFFGQGTRLTVV.

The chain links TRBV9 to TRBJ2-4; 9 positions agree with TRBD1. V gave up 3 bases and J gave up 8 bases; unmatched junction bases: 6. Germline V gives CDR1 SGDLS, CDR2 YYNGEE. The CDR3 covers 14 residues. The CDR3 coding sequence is TGTGCCAGCAGCGGCCGGGACAGGGTCGACATTCAGTACTTC. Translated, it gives CASSGRDRVDIQYF.

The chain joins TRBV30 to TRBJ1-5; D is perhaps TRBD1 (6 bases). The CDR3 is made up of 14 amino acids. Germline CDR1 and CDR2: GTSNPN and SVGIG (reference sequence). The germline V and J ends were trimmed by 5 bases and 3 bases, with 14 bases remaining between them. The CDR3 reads CAWARGQFNQPQHF. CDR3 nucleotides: TGTGCCTGGGCCCGGGGGCAGTTCAATCAGCCCCAGCATTTT.

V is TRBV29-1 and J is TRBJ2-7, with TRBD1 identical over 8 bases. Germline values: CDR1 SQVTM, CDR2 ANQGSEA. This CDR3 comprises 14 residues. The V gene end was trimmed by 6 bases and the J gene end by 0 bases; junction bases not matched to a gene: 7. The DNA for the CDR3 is TGCAGCGTATCACGGACAGGGAGCTCCTACGAGCAGTACTTC. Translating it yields CSVSRTGSSYEQYF.